The sequence of this T cell receptor beta chain was determined in a study of graft-versus-host responses after intestinal transplantation. As for the study in general: Grafts that recipients had were multivisceral, liver-intestinal, or isolated intestinal transplants. Tacrolimus and steroids were given for about 3 years to all recipients after anti-thymocyte globulin induction. Whole-study results and caveats: Those patients showing graft-donor T cell macrochimerism displayed high graft-versus-host to host-versus-graft clonal ratios in allografts. GvH clones surfaced in recipient marrow, some emerging earlier in ileum or blood.

The repertoire was sequenced with immunoSEQ multiplex PCR; TCRdb's copy has only in-frame clones and lacks some. The data contain about 90,000 clones, about 95% of them seen just once; the ten biggest clones take up 0.15% to 0.2%. In the case of this clone: Its target is unknown.

The specimen comprised unstimulated CD4+ T cells sorted from spleen or lymph node cells, sampled before transplant. This clonotype was obtained from a human donor who was the organ donor for an intestinal transplant.

DNA for the CDR3: TGTGCCAGCATCTCAGGGGGCGGGGAGACCCAGTACTTC. This sequence encodes CASISGGGETQYF. The chain employs TRBV2 and TRBJ2-5, with 8 positions matching TRBD1. The CDR3 runs to 13 residues. Per germline, CDR1 SNHLY and CDR2 FYNNEI. J lost 5 bases, V lost 7 bases, and 6 bases had no gene match.